The entry that follows covers one TCR beta chain sequence. As yet, its antigen is unknown. The PBMCs studied were ones that came from 10 ml fresh peripheral blood. The data stem from a study of T cells in Graves' hyperthyroidism and ophthalmopathy. Overall study findings and caveats: Before onset, ophthalmopathy was predicted by the model a median roughly 6.4 months earlier. Most thyroid clonotypes expanded above 0.001 appeared in blood too.

TCR beta CDR3 regions were amplified from RNA transcripts. When the TCR CDR3 underwent first-round RT-PCR, the HTBI primer set was used. TCRdb processed the multiplex PCR reads anew with MiXCR; each CDR3 protein has one entry. Of 500,000 to 650,000 distinct CDR3 sequences in the sample, about 15% are singletons; the top ten hold around 13%. V was clipped by 3 bases and J by 3 bases; unmatched bases: 8. Germline CDR1 and CDR2: SGDLS and YYNGEE. This CDR3 is 17 amino acids long. The sample was blood. This clonotype originated in a woman aged 45-59 years with Graves' ophthalmopathy. V usage is TRBV9 and J usage is TRBJ2-3, with 12 bases lining up with TRBD2. The CDR3 reads CASSALTSGRGTDTQYF. CDR3 DNA: TGTGCCAGCAGCGCCCTGACTAGCGGGAGAGGAACAGATACGCAGTATTTT.